This TCR beta chain emerged from a study of T cells in Graves' hyperthyroidism and ophthalmopathy (dated by TCRdb to the late 2010s). For the study in its entirety: Peripheral blood was collected at initial diagnosis, before any treatment. A discovery cohort of 95 to 100 patients, approximately 45 with Graves' ophthalmopathy and over 55 with stable Graves' hyperthyroidism, was used to find distinguishing TCR V-J signatures. Prospective prediction of ophthalmopathy was tested in an independent validation cohort of approximately 18 hyperthyroidism patients and around 16 patients who later progressed to ophthalmopathy. Thyroid tissue and blood T-cell repertoires from about six Graves' hyperthyroidism patients were also compared in the study. The 100 or so discovery patients were randomly split 7:3 into training and test sets. Once sampling was done, hyperthyroidism patients were given methimazole at a starting dose of 30 mg daily, whereas ophthalmopathy patients were given high-dose intravenous methylprednisolone. The paper reports TCR Vbeta CDR3 sequencing of more than 120 peripheral blood samples: some 44 ophthalmopathy, under 80 hyperthyroidism and 17 progressor patients.

The TCR beta CDR3 regions were amplified from the RNA transcripts. A first-round RT-PCR of the TCR CDR3 used the HTBI primer set with the Qiagen OneStep RT-PCR kit. A second multiplex PCR round built the libraries, followed by size selection and purification. The libraries were sequenced on an Illumina HiSeq2000 using paired-end 100 bp reads. Regarding the original processing steps: SOAPnuke was used to process the raw data, with reads discarded if the reads contained adapters or uncalled bases, had a mean Phred below 15, or lacked an exact constant-primer or identifier match. COPE v1.2.5 was used to merge the high-quality paired reads, and each unique nucleotide sequence was defined as a clonotype. MiTCR v1.1 was used to align the clonotypes against IMGT TRBV, TRBD and TRBJ reference segments. Analysis was restricted to V-J combinations with a frequency above 0.0001, which covered 98% to 99.2% of repertoires. The TCS score was defined as F50 (clonal expansion) divided by E x V (chaos), with BLOSUM62-based TCRdist calculated between CDR3 peptides within each V-J. Welch's t-statistics and random forest reduced 500 to 550 V-J features to roughly 13, which were used in a naive Bayes classifier (R e1071). TCRdb passed the public sequencing reads through fastp at Q25 and MiXCR, retaining productive beta sequences. Rows merge per CDR3 protein into single entries with the most common DNA and genes. TCRdb's processing, not the authors' own work, is the source of the V and J calls. Within this sample are about 330,000 distinct CDR3 sequences, with around 15% of them counted one time only. The ten top clones hold 34% of the sample.

Ophthalmopathy patients had moderately to severely active disease, Clinical Activity Score of at least 3, NOSPECS grade of at least 4, and duration under 3 months. Any patient with an uncontrolled infection, another autoimmune disease, pregnancy or lactation was excluded. Clinical symptoms, serum thyroxine and TRAb, thyroid ultrasound, and orbital computed tomography formed the basis for the diagnoses. PBMCs were separated from over 9 ml of fresh peripheral blood using Ficoll-Paque density gradient centrifugation. Total RNA was extracted using Trizol reagent, and RNA quality was assessed on an Agilent 2100 Bioanalyzer. Beyond this particular receptor, the publication reports: Sample size was not statistically predetermined, and blinding of investigators to group allocation was not performed. In cross-validation, a model built on a 13 V-J signature told ophthalmopathy apart from stable hyperthyroidism with 87.88% sensitivity and approximately 81% specificity, and in testing the same model reached 80%/75%. Most expanded thyroid clonotypes (frequency above 0.001) were also found in blood, which suggests that blood repertoires may mirror thyroid immune responses. In validation, the model predicted progression to ophthalmopathy with 65% to 71% sensitivity and roughly 72% specificity, a median of about six months before onset.

This clonotype was seen only a few times. No antigen is known for it. Base qualities are missing; no much larger clone stands one base away. The sequence was collected from a woman in her thirties or forties with Graves' ophthalmopathy. Input material: blood.

The nucleotide sequence is given as TGTGCCAGCAGTGCGGACAGCTTACAAGAGACCCAGTACTTC. It translates to CASSADSLQETQYF. The sequence links TRBV25-1 to TRBJ2-5, and TRBD1 may be the D gene, going by 6 matching bases. Including the terminal cysteine and phenylalanine, the CDR3 comprises 14 residues. Left in the record is the CDR3 DNA by itself, 42 bases read in frame from the first base. The germline V gene yields MGHDK for CDR1 and SYGVNS for CDR2. Cut back by 4 bases and 2 bases, the V and J ends lie 11 bases apart.